A selection of T cell receptor beta chains follows, all from one sample in a study of blood T cell repertoires in COVID-19. Produced via immunoSEQ multiplex PCR; TCRdb's table is partial and in-frame only. The table shows tens of thousands of clones, with roughly nine tenths occurring only once. Sequenced material: peripheral blood. These receptors were obtained from a human donor in a cohort sampled during active COVID-19. Each CDR3 is given with its conserved first and last residue. D genes are given only for firm matches. Clone size is not always given. Where it is, it says once, few, many or a class for expanded clones.

size	V	J	D	DNA	CDR3
-	TRBV5-1	TRBJ2-5	-	TGCGCCAGCAGCTTGGGAGAGGGTCAAGAGACCCAGTACTTC	CASSLGEGQETQYF
few	TRBV4-3	TRBJ2-2	TRBD1	TGCGCCAGCAGCCATCTGACAGGGGTGAACACCGGGGAGCTGTTTTTT	CASSHLTGVNTGELFF
-	TRBV20-1	TRBJ1-4	-	TGCAGTGCCGACTGGAGTGAAAAACTGTTTTTT	CSADWSEKLFF
-	TRBV7-9	TRBJ1-4	TRBD1	TGTGCCAGCAGCCCCAGGGGGGCTCATCTGGATGAAAAACTGTTTTTT	CASSPRGAHLDEKLFF
-	TRBV11-2	TRBJ2-2	-	TGTGCCAGCAGCCCTAACAGGTTTACGAACACCGGGGAGCTGTTTTTT	CASSPNRFTNTGELFF
-	TRBV9	TRBJ1-1	TRBD1	TGTGCCAGCAGCGTAGAGGCGGGAGACAGGGGGGCTGAAGCTTTCTTT	CASSVEAGDRGAEAFF
-	TRBV6-5	TRBJ2-7	TRBD1	TGTGCCATCACGTTTGGGACAGGGGACTACGAGCAGTACTTC	CAITFGTGDYEQYF
-	TRBV6-6	TRBJ1-3	-	TGTGCCAGCAGTTCAGCTTCCGGGACAAAGGGAAACACCATATATTTT	CASSSASGTKGNTIYF
once	TRBV4-1	TRBJ2-3	TRBD2	TGCGCCAGCAGCCAAGTGAAGCGGGGGGTCAGCACAGATACGCAGTATTTT	CASSQVKRGVSTDTQYF
-	TRBV19	TRBJ2-7	TRBD2	TGTGCCAGTAGTCCGGGGGGGATTGCCTACGAGCAGTACTTC	CASSPGGIAYEQYF
-	TRBV5-1	TRBJ1-4	-	TGCGCTAGCAGCCGACAGGCAACTAATGAAAAACTGTTTTTT	CASSRQATNEKLFF
-	TRBV6-6	TRBJ1-1	-	TGTGCCAGCAGACGATACTCAGGCTCCCGCGCACCAGAAGCTTTCTTT	CASRRYSGSRAPEAFF
-	TRBV27	TRBJ1-5	TRBD1	TGTGCCAGCAGTCCGGGACAGGGATTCGCTCAGCCCCAGCATTTT	CASSPGQGFAQPQHF
-	TRBV19	TRBJ1-4	TRBD1	TGTGCCAGTAGTGCCTGGACAGGGGGATATGAAAAACTGTTTTTT	CASSAWTGGYEKLFF
-	TRBV6-2/TRBV6-3	TRBJ1-5	TRBD1	TGTGCCAGCAGTAACCCAGGGACAGTTACATCTAATCAGCCCCAGCATTTT	CASSNPGTVTSNQPQHF
-	TRBV7-2	TRBJ2-7	-	TGTGCCAGCAGCTTACCGGAGTACGAGCAGTACTTC	CASSLPEYEQYF
-	TRBV18	TRBJ2-7	-	TGTGCCAGCTCACCTACCGAGGGGGGGTTTGCCGAGCAGTACTTC	CASSPTEGGFAEQYF
-	TRBV18	TRBJ2-1	TRBD1	TGTGCCAGCTCATCGGGACAGGGGAGCTCCTACAATGAGCAGTTCTTC	CASSSGQGSSYNEQFF
-	TRBV4-1	TRBJ2-6	-	TGCGCCAGCAGCCCTGACGGCCGAAGGACAGCTGTCGTTTCTGGGGCCAACGTCCTGACTTTC	CASSPDGRRTAVVSGANVLTF
-	TRBV10-3	TRBJ1-2	TRBD1	TGTGCCATCAGTGAGTCTGACAGGGGCTATGGCTACACCTTC	CAISESDRGYGYTF
-	TRBV3-1/TRBV3-2	TRBJ2-7	-	TGTGCCAGCAGCCACCTCCCTAGCTCCTACGAGCAGTACTTC	CASSHLPSSYEQYF
-	TRBV10-1	TRBJ2-5	TRBD1	TGCGCCAGCAGTGAGTCCGGGACAGGGGGTCAGGAGACCCAGTACTTC	CASSESGTGGQETQYF
-	TRBV7-2	TRBJ2-5	-	TGTGCCAGCAGCTTAGGGGTGGGGGGAGAGACCCAGTACTTC	CASSLGVGGETQYF
-	TRBV6-5	TRBJ1-5	-	TGTGCCAGCGCAACTCGTAGCAATCAGCCCCAGCATTTT	CASATRSNQPQHF
once	TRBV27	TRBJ2-7	-	TGTGCCAGCACCTTGGGCCTAGGGGGCTACGAGCAGTACTTC	CASTLGLGGYEQYF
-	TRBV7-9	TRBJ1-2	TRBD1	TGTGCCAGCAGCCGGACAGGGGGAGAGGGCTACACCTTC	CASSRTGGEGYTF
once	TRBV4-2	TRBJ2-7	-	TGTGCCAGCAGCCAAGATGAGGTCCCCTACGAGCAGTACTTC	CASSQDEVPYEQYF